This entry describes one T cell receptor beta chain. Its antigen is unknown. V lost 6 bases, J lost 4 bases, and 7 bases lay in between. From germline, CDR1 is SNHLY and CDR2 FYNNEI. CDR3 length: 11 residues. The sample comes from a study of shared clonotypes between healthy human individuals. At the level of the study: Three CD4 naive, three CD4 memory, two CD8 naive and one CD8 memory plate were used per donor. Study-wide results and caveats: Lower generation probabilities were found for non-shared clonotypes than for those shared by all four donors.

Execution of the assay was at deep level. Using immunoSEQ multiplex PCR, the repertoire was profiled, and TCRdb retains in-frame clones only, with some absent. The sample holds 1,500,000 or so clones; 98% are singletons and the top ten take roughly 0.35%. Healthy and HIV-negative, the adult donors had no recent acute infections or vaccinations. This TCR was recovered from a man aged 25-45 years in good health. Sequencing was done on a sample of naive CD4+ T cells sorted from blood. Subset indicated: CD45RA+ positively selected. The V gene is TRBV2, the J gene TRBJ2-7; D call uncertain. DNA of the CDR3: TGTGCCAGCAGAATCACTTACGAGCAGTACTTC. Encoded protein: CASRITYEQYF.